This T cell receptor beta chain was documented in a study of blood T cells in healthy people across ages. Study as a whole: Per two T cells, about one barcoded beta molecule was captured through template switching.

Using a J-beta primer mix together with a sample-barcoded 5' primer, a second PCR was run for about 7 to 12 cycles. Each cDNA was tagged by a template-switch adaptor containing 12 random nucleotides. In TCRdb, the 5' RACE reads were re-called with MiXCR into one record per CDR3 protein. The sample lists about 1.5 million distinct CDR3 sequences, roughly 43% occurring once. J lost 0 bases, V lost 4 bases, and 12 bases had no gene match. The germline gives CDR1 LGHNA, CDR2 YSLEER. The CDR3 covers 18 residues. As to this clonotype: The antigen remains undetermined.

Broader study findings: More naive CD4+ cells and higher diversity marked long-lived donors relative to aged donors. Percentage of naive T cells showed a strong correlation with TCR beta diversity.

This receptor was taken from a woman under 30 in good health. Sequenced sample: blood. V usage is TRBV4-3 and J usage is TRBJ2-1, with TRBD2 matching over 7 bases. The CDR3 DNA reads as TGCGCCAGCAGCCGGGGTATTAGCGGGTCCAGCTCCTACAATGAGCAGTTCTTC. As protein: CASSRGISGSSSYNEQFF.